These 5 T cell receptor beta chains share one sample of origin, sequenced in a study of blood T cell repertoires in COVID-19. Method: immunoSEQ multiplex PCR; TCRdb's copy keeps in-frame clones and lacks some. The repertoire holds approximately 150,000 clones, with around 84% as singletons. Input material: peripheral blood. Receptor source: a woman of 80 years or more with COVID-19, enrolled during active disease.

The chain uses TRBV7-9 and TRBJ1-1; D ambiguous. The V gene's germline CDR1 is SEHNR and CDR2 FQNEAQ (reference sequence). The CDR3 sequence is 11 residues long. The ends were cut back, 5 bases at V and 6 bases at J, with 7 bases in the middle. CDR3 sequence: CASSLSPEAFF. The CDR3 DNA reads TGTGCCAGCAGCCTCTCTCCTGAAGCTTTCTTT.

The genes are TRBV3-1 (or the pseudogene TRBV3-2) and TRBJ1-5; 8 bases agree with TRBD1. After removal of 1 base from V and 3 bases from J, the junction contained 2 bases not matched to a gene. The germline V gene has CDR1 LGHDT and CDR2 YNNKEL (reference sequence). The CDR3 runs to 15 residues. Written as DNA, the CDR3 is TGTGCCAGCAGCCAAGGGACAGGGATCAATCAGCCCCAGCATTTT. Its translation: CASSQGTGINQPQHF.

This chain connects TRBV25-1 to TRBJ1-4, with D tentatively TRBD1 (5 bases). Between the trimmed V and J ends, which lost 2 bases and 5 bases, there was a span of 12 bases. This CDR3 is 15 amino acids long. CDR1 is MGHDK and CDR2 is SYGVNS in the germline V gene. The CDR3 region has the DNA TGTGCCAGCAGTGAAGGGGCAGGGATGAATGAAAAACTGTTTTTT. Its translation: CASSEGAGMNEKLFF. Looking up the rest from reference TRBV25-1 and TRBJ1-4 gives the full variable domain: EADIYQTPRYLVIGTGKKITLECSQTMGHDKMYWYQQDPGMELHLIHYSYGVNSTEKGDLSSESTVSRIRTEHFPLTLESARPSHTSQYLCASSEGAGMNEKLFFGSGTQLSVL.

The J gene is TRBJ2-7, the V gene TRBV27, with TRBD2 identical over 8 bases. This CDR3 spans 15 amino acids. V lost 4 bases to trimming and J lost 1 base; unmatched junction nucleotides: 6. Germline V lookup: CDR1 MNHEY, CDR2 SMNVEV (reference sequence). CDR3 protein: CASSSTSELSYEQYF. The CDR3 DNA sequence: TGTGCCAGCAGTTCGACTAGCGAGCTGTCCTACGAGCAGTACTTC.

The gene calls are TRBV3-1 (or the pseudogene TRBV3-2) and TRBJ1-2; D is possibly TRBD1 (5 bases). V lost 0 bases and J 8 bases, leaving 22 bases between the germline ends. CDR1 LGHDT and CDR2 YNNKEL come from the germline V gene (reference sequence). The CDR3 covers 17 residues. The CDR3 is CASSQERSGTAGGGYTF. The DNA for the CDR3 is TGTGCCAGCAGCCAAGAAAGGAGCGGGACGGCCGGTGGCGGCTACACCTTC.